These 20 T cell receptor beta chains share one sample of origin, sequenced in a study of T cells in Graves' hyperthyroidism and ophthalmopathy. RNA transcripts were the template for amplifying TCR beta CDR3 regions. A set of HTBI primers served as the primers for a first-round RT-PCR of the TCR CDR3. TCRdb passed the multiplex PCR reads through MiXCR, listing each CDR3 protein once. The sample shows about 420,000 distinct CDR3 sequences, about 13% of them seen only once. The source material was blood. These receptors originate from a woman in her late teens or twenties with Graves' hyperthyroidism.

The gene calls are TRBV5-4 and TRBJ1-1, with D unresolved. Germline CDR1 and CDR2: SGHNT and YYREEE (reference sequence). Trimming removed 0 bases at V and 1 base at J, with 7 bases between. The CDR3 loop spans 14 amino acids. CDR3 in DNA: TGTGCCAGCAGCTTGGCTCGGGAGAACACTGAAGCTTTCTTT. Translated: CASSLARENTEAFF.

The V and J genes are TRBV28 and TRBJ2-5; unclear D gene. In germline, CDR1 is MDHEN, CDR2 SYDVKM. The CDR3 runs to 13 residues. V was pared by 7 bases and J by 1 base, with 10 bases between. CDR3 bases: TGTGCCAGCACTTTCGGCTTCCAAGAGACCCAGTACTTC. It yields the protein CASTFGFQETQYF.

This clonotype showed up many times. The gene calls are TRBV7-9 and TRBJ2-3; 7 bases line up with TRBD1. CDR1 and CDR2 from the germline V gene are SEHNR and FQNEAQ (reference sequence). V trimming: 2 bases; J trimming: 6 bases; junction bases outside the gene matches: 8. The length of the CDR3 is 15 residues. The CDR3 DNA reads as TGTGCCAGCAGCTTATCGGGGACAGTGAGTGATACGCAGTATTTT. It codes for CASSLSGTVSDTQYF. Full variable domain (outside the CDR3, taken from reference TRBV7-9 and TRBJ2-3): DTGVSQNPRHKITKRGQNVTFRCDPISEHNRLYWYRQTLGQGPEFLTYFQNEAQLEKSRLLSDRFSAERPKGSFSTLEIQRTEQGDSAMYLCASSLSGTVSDTQYFGPGTRLTVL.

In this sample, this clonotype turned up many times. The rearrangement uses TRBV28 and TRBJ1-4; the D gene is possibly TRBD1 (5 bases). The CDR3 is made up of 14 amino acids. Deletions cut 3 bases from V and 7 bases from J, with 12 bases between. Germline CDR1 and CDR2: MDHEN and SYDVKM. The CDR3 bases are TGTGCCAGCAGTTTGCAGGGTGGGGGTGAAAAACTGTTTTTT. It yields the protein CASSLQGGGEKLFF.

In its sample, this clonotype was seen many times. The V gene is TRBV20-1, the J gene TRBJ2-1; 8 nucleotides align to TRBD2. The CDR3 spans 15 residues. V trimming: 5 bases; J trimming: 8 bases; junction bases outside the gene matches: 14. CDR1 and CDR2 (germline): DFQATT, SNEGSKA (reference sequence). The CDR3 bases are TGCAGTGCTCTCCGCCGATCGGGAGGGCCCTATGAGCAGTTCTTC. This gives the protein CSALRRSGGPYEQFF.

This clonotype was observed many times. The V call is TRBV6-1, the J call TRBJ2-1, with 8 bases matching TRBD2. V was clipped by 11 bases and J by 7 bases; unmatched bases: 10. From germline, CDR1 is MNHNS and CDR2 SASEGT. The CDR3 length is 13 residues. CDR3 loop: CAATEGLANEQFF. CDR3 nucleotide sequence: TGTGCCGCGACGGAAGGACTAGCAAATGAGCAGTTCTTC.

This clonotype was seen at least ten times. The CDR3 nucleotides are TGTGCCAGCTCACCACCCCAGGGGAACACTGAAGCTTTCTTT. It specifies CASSPPQGNTEAFF. The chain combines TRBV18 with TRBJ1-1; possibly TRBD1 for D (5 bases). This CDR3 is built from 14 residues. V shed 0 bases and J shed 1 base, with 6 bases lying between them. Germline loops: CDR1 KGHSH, CDR2 LQKENI.

The V call is TRBV28, the J call TRBJ1-1; possibly TRBD1 for D (5 bases). Germline V gene sequence: CDR1 MDHEN, CDR2 SYDVKM. The CDR3 is made up of 13 amino acids. The V end was cut by 6 bases, the J end by 4 bases, with 12 bases between. CDR3 region: CASRPGLGTEAFF. DNA of the CDR3: TGTGCCAGCAGACCAGGGTTGGGCACTGAAGCTTTCTTT. Full variable domain (remainder filled in from reference TRBV28 and TRBJ1-1): DVKVTQSSRYLVKRTGEKVFLECVQDMDHENMFWYRQDPGLGLRLIYFSYDVKMKEKGDIPEGYSVSREKKERFSLILESASTNQTSMYLCASRPGLGTEAFFGQGTRLTVV.

For the CDR3, the DNA is TGTGCCACCGCCCAGGTGTCCAATCAGCCCCAGCATTTT. This translates into CATAQVSNQPQHF. The chain carries TRBV19 and TRBJ1-5; D is unclear. The V gene lost 10 bases and the J gene lost 3 bases, with 13 bases spanning the gap. There are 13 residues in the CDR3. Per the germline V gene, CDR1 is LNHDA and CDR2 is SQIVND (reference sequence). Combining the CDR3 with reference TRBV19 and TRBJ1-5 gives the whole variable domain DGGITQSPKYLFRKEGQNVTLSCEQNLNHDAMYWYRQDPGQGLRLIYYSQIVNDFQKGDIAEGYSVSREKKESFPLTVTSAQKNPTAFYLCATAQVSNQPQHFGDGTRLSIL.

This clonotype was seen only a few times. The chain is built from TRBV5-4 and TRBJ2-1; a weak D match, TRBD2 (6 bases). Trimming stripped 1 base from V and 7 bases from J, with 18 bases between. The CDR3 runs to 16 residues. Germline CDR1 is SGHNT and CDR2 is YYREEE (reference sequence). CDR3 coding DNA: TGTGCCAGCAGCTTGTCAGGAACTATTGGGAGGAATGAGCAGTTCTTC. Protein: CASSLSGTIGRNEQFF.

This chain links TRBV19 with TRBJ2-3; TRBD2 matches 15 bases. Looked up from germline, CDR1 is LNHDA and CDR2 is SQIVND (reference sequence). This CDR3 has 14 residues. V lost 5 bases, J lost 7 bases, and 1 base stayed unmatched. CDR3 amino acids: CASSGLAGGHTQYF. In DNA form, the CDR3 reads TGTGCCAGTAGTGGACTAGCGGGAGGGCATACGCAGTATTTT. Using reference TRBV19 and TRBJ2-3 for the parts outside the CDR3, the full variable domain is DGGITQSPKYLFRKEGQNVTLSCEQNLNHDAMYWYRQDPGQGLRLIYYSQIVNDFQKGDIAEGYSVSREKKESFPLTVTSAQKNPTAFYLCASSGLAGGHTQYFGPGTRLTVL.

This chain links TRBV6-4 with TRBJ2-1; 10 nucleotides line up with TRBD2. In germline, CDR1 is MRHNA, CDR2 SNTAGT. Trimming at V came to 3 bases and at J to 9 bases, leaving 8 bases not matched to a gene. The CDR3 consists of 15 residues. CDR3 sequence: CASSDLAGVMSEQFF. CDR3 DNA sequence: TGTGCCAGCAGTGATCTAGCGGGAGTTATGAGTGAGCAGTTCTTC.

This clonotype has only a few counts. CDR3 residues: CASSHRSYRGNEQFF. The CDR3, as DNA: TGTGCCAGCAGCCACAGGAGCTACAGAGGCAATGAGCAGTTCTTC. J is TRBJ2-1 and V is TRBV14; D not certain. The CDR3 length is 15 residues. Trimming left V 3 bases short and J 6 bases short, with 15 bases between. Germline CDR1 SGHDN, CDR2 FVKESK. The whole variable domain, filled in from reference TRBV14 and TRBJ2-1, reads EAGVTQFPSHSVIEKGQTVTLRCDPISGHDNLYWYRRVMGKEIKFLLHFVKESKQDESGMPNNRFLAERTGGTYSTLKVQPAELEDSGVYFCASSHRSYRGNEQFFGPGTRLTVL.

This clonotype was seen more than once but under ten times. This chain links TRBV28 with TRBJ2-7; D perhaps matches TRBD1 (6 bases). Germline V lookup: CDR1 MDHEN, CDR2 SYDVKM. V was trimmed by 6 bases and J by 0 bases, leaving 15 bases between them. The CDR3 totals 15 residues. The CDR3 coding sequence is TGTGCCAGCAGACGGGACATACAAAGCTCCTACGAGCAGTACTTC. Translation gives CASRRDIQSSYEQYF.

The sample holds many counts of this clonotype. The chain uses TRBV6-1 and TRBJ2-6; 8 bases are shared with TRBD2. The CDR3 loop spans 17 amino acids. J lost 0 bases, V lost 4 bases, and 5 bases had no gene match. Looked up from germline, CDR1 is MNHNS and CDR2 is SASEGT. CDR3 residues: CASSVERESSGANVLTF. The CDR3 nucleotides read TGTGCCAGCAGTGTCGAGCGGGAGAGCTCTGGGGCCAACGTCCTGACTTTC.

This clonotype was observed a few times. The chain joins TRBV9 to TRBJ1-1; D is unclear. CDR1 SGDLS and CDR2 YYNGEE come from the germline V gene. V gave up 3 bases and J gave up 3 bases, with 24 bases separating them. CDR3 length equals 18 residues. In nucleotides, the CDR3 is TGTGCCAGCAGCGCCTACTCAGCCGGATTTGGGCGGGACACTGAAGCTTTCTTT. It encodes CASSAYSAGFGRDTEAFF.

At least ten counts were recorded for this clonotype. The J gene is TRBJ2-2, the V gene TRBV2, with TRBD2 matching 11 bases. V dropped 8 bases and J dropped 1; count of bases not matched to a gene: 3. The length of the CDR3 is 15 residues. Germline CDR1 reads SNHLY; CDR2 reads FYNNEI. The CDR3 DNA reads TGTGCCAGCGCCGGACTAGCGGGGAACACCGGGGAGCTGTTTTTT. This sequence encodes CASAGLAGNTGELFF.

This clonotype was picked up a small number of times. V usage is TRBV20-1 and J usage is TRBJ2-7; D may be TRBD1 (5 bases). The CDR3 is 16 residues long. With 0 bases removed from V and 0 bases from J, the gap between germline ends came to 15 bases. Germline lookup yields CDR1 DFQATT and CDR2 SNEGSKA (reference sequence). The CDR3 DNA is TGCAGTGCTAGAGACCCAGGGCAGGTCCCCTCCTACGAGCAGTACTTC. Its protein is CSARDPGQVPSYEQYF.

The sample holds many counts of this clonotype. V and J are TRBV7-2 and TRBJ2-5, with 9 bases aligning to TRBD1. J lost 5 bases, V lost 1 base, and 8 bases had no gene match. The CDR3 length is 16 residues. Germline assignment: CDR1 SGHTA and CDR2 FQGNSA. The CDR3: CASSLGSDRGYETQYF. CDR3 nucleotide sequence: TGTGCCAGCAGCTTAGGTTCGGACAGGGGATACGAGACCCAGTACTTC.

At least ten counts were recorded for this clonotype. This chain links TRBV6-1 with TRBJ1-5, with 7 bases matching TRBD1. Trimming took 6 bases from V and 6 from J; bases not matched to a gene: 11. This CDR3 has 15 amino acids. Germline-derived CDR1 and CDR2 are MNHNS and SASEGT. CDR3 bases: TGTGCCAGCAGGCCCCAGGGGGGGGGCGGTCAGCCCCAGCATTTT. It is translated as CASRPQGGGGQPQHF.